This T cell receptor (beta chain) was captured in a study of blood T cell repertoires in COVID-19. Overall study: T cells, B-cell-depleted T cells, or PBMCs supplied cDNA or gDNA.

The protocol was immunoSEQ multiplex PCR, while the TCRdb copy is restricted to in-frame clones and leaves out a portion. The table shows 180,000 or so clones, with roughly 83% occurring only once. Trimming took 7 bases from V and 2 from J, leaving 14 bases between them. The CDR3 consists of 14 residues. CDR1 LNHDA and CDR2 SQIVND come from the germline V gene (reference sequence). A Seattle source enrolled patients during active infection and followed them longitudinally. Sequencing was done on a sample of peripheral blood. This TCR derives from a woman in her forties with COVID-19, enrolled during active disease. This sequence joins TRBV19 and TRBJ1-1; tentatively, D is TRBD1 (5 bases). The CDR3 reads CASTWGSTNTEAFF. In DNA, the CDR3 is TGTGCCAGTACCTGGGGCAGTACTAACACTGAAGCTTTCTTT. The entire variable domain, with the rest obtained from reference TRBV19 and TRBJ1-1, is as follows: DGGITQSPKYLFRKEGQNVTLSCEQNLNHDAMYWYRQDPGQGLRLIYYSQIVNDFQKGDIAEGYSVSREKKESFPLTVTSAQKNPTAFYLCASTWGSTNTEAFFGQGTRLTVV.